Below are 26 T cell receptor beta chains sequenced from a single sample in a study of cytomegalovirus exposure and HLA in healthy donors. TCRdb's copy holds only in-frame clones and misses some; the assay was immunoSEQ multiplex PCR. The sample has 100,000 to 120,000 clones, 89% seen once. The sequencing sample was made of PBMCs. Receptors were obtained from a woman aged 18-29 years in good health and CMV-seronegative.

The chain links TRBV6-5 to TRBJ2-1; 9 bases agree with TRBD2. The CDR3 spans 16 residues. The V segment lost 4 bases and the J segment 5 bases; nucleotides outside the gene matches: 9. Germline-derived CDR1 and CDR2 are MNHEY and SVGAGI. CDR3 region: CASSFTGASGNNEQFF. CDR3 sequence (DNA): TGTGCCAGCAGTTTTACCGGTGCTAGCGGGAACAATGAGCAGTTCTTC.

J is TRBJ2-5 and V is TRBV30; D remains ambiguous. The length of the CDR3 is 11 residues. Trimming removed 2 bases at V and 3 bases at J, with 4 bases between. Germline-derived CDR1 and CDR2 are GTSNPN and SVGIG (reference sequence). The CDR3 sequence: CAWSSEETQYF. Written as DNA, the CDR3 is TGTGCCTGGAGTTCAGAAGAGACCCAGTACTTC.

The V and J genes are TRBV29-1 and TRBJ2-5; possibly TRBD1 for D (6 bases). V gave up 7 bases and J gave up 1 base, with 16 bases separating them. The germline V gene encodes CDR1 SQVTM and CDR2 ANQGSEA. There are 14 residues in the CDR3. In DNA, the CDR3 is TGCAGCGGCAAAAGACAGGTATTCCAAGAGACCCAGTACTTC. Its translation: CSGKRQVFQETQYF.

The rearrangement joins TRBV4-3 to TRBJ2-3; TRBD1 aligns across 8 bases. The CDR3 extends over 16 amino acids. Germline V gives CDR1 LGHNA, CDR2 YSLEER. With V trimmed by 0 bases and J by 1 base, 3 bases remained unmatched. The CDR3 loop reads CASSQEPGGGTDTQYF. The CDR3 nucleotides read TGCGCCAGCAGCCAAGAACCAGGGGGCGGCACAGATACGCAGTATTTT.

The CDR3 DNA reads as TGTGCCTGGACTGCAGGGCACTCTGGAAACACCATATATTTT. Translation gives CAWTAGHSGNTIYF. The chain uses TRBV30 and TRBJ1-3; D is possibly TRBD1 (5 bases). The germline V gene encodes CDR1 GTSNPN and CDR2 SVGIG (reference sequence). This CDR3 has 14 residues. With 4 bases removed from V and 0 bases from J, the gap between germline ends came to 10 bases. The variable domain in full, with the rest retrieved from reference TRBV30 and TRBJ1-3, is SQTIHQWPATLVQPVGSPLSLECTVEGTSNPNLYWYRQAAGRGLQLLFYSVGIGQISSEVPQNLSASRPQDRQFILSSKKLLLSDSGFYLCAWTAGHSGNTIYFGEGSWLTVV.

The CDR3 bases are TGTGCCAGCAAACCCAGGGGGGTTTCACCCCTCCACTTT. Residues: CASKPRGVSPLHF. V is TRBV11-2 and J is TRBJ1-6; 7 bases match TRBD1. The CDR3 is 13 amino acids. With V trimmed by 7 bases and J by 9 bases, 6 bases remained unmatched. Germline CDR1 SGHAT, CDR2 FQNNGV.

V is TRBV7-9 and J is TRBJ1-5, with 8 positions matching TRBD1. After removal of 4 bases from V and 0 bases from J, the junction contained 8 bases not matched to a gene. This CDR3 region has 17 residues. Germline V CDR1 and CDR2: SEHNR, FQNEAQ (reference sequence). In DNA, the CDR3 is TGTGCCAGCAGCTACGGACAGGGCCACTATAGCAATCAGCCCCAGCATTTT. As protein: CASSYGQGHYSNQPQHF.

J is TRBJ2-2 and V is TRBV15; the D gene is possibly TRBD2 (6 bases). CDR1 LNHNV and CDR2 YYDKDF come from the germline V gene (reference sequence). V lost 1 base and J 6 bases, leaving 12 bases between the germline ends. This CDR3 is 15 amino acids long. The CDR3 spells CATSRGPGDAGELFF. The CDR3 nucleotides read TGTGCCACCAGCAGAGGTCCGGGAGACGCCGGGGAGCTGTTTTTT.

This clone was observed once. The genes are TRBV7-8 and TRBJ1-3, with 9 positions matching TRBD1. Germline V gene lookup returns CDR1 SGHVS and CDR2 FQNEAQ. The CDR3 runs 16 residues. V shed 4 bases, J shed 4 bases, and the junction held 8 bases outside the gene matches. CDR3 region: CASSWDRDLSGNTIYF. The CDR3 nucleotides read TGTGCCAGCAGCTGGGACAGGGACCTCTCCGGAAACACCATATATTTT.

The rearrangement joins TRBV27 to TRBJ2-6; 8 bases fit TRBD1. The CDR3 sequence is 18 residues long. The V and J ends lost 1 base and 0 bases, in that order; junction bases with no gene match: 5. CDR1 is MNHEY, CDR2 SMNVEV, per germline (reference sequence). DNA of the CDR3: TGTGCCAGCAGTTTATTCTCGGGACAGGACTCTGGGGCCAACGTCCTGACTTTC. Translating gives CASSLFSGQDSGANVLTF.

The CDR3 loop is CASGTGTTPYEQYF. The CDR3 coding sequence is TGTGCCAGCGGAACCGGGACTACTCCCTACGAGCAGTACTTC. The V call is TRBV7-3, the J call TRBJ2-7; TRBD2 agrees at 7 bases. The ends lost 8 bases at V and 2 bases at J; junction bases unmatched: 9. The CDR3 has 14 residues. Germline V gene lookup returns CDR1 SGHTA and CDR2 FQGTGA.

The gene calls are TRBV7-2 and TRBJ2-7; 7 bases align to TRBD1. CDR3 length: 15 residues. J lost 2 bases, V lost 4 bases, and 8 bases had no gene match. Germline V gives CDR1 SGHTA, CDR2 FQGNSA. The CDR3 DNA is TGTGCCAGCAGCTCCTACCGGGACAGCCCCTACGAGCAGTACTTC. Translating it yields CASSSYRDSPYEQYF.

The chain is built from TRBV7-2 and TRBJ2-5, with a possible D match to TRBD2 (5 bases). The CDR3 loop spans 14 amino acids. V gave up 1 base and J gave up 5 bases, with 11 bases separating them. Germline lookup yields CDR1 SGHTA and CDR2 FQGNSA. The CDR3, as DNA: TGTGCCAGCAGCTTAGGCCCCAGAGGGGAGACCCAGTACTTC. Protein sequence: CASSLGPRGETQYF.

V usage is TRBV13 and J usage is TRBJ2-3, with D possibly being TRBD2 (5 bases). The CDR3 extends over 16 amino acids. Trimming pared 2 bases from V and 5 bases from J, leaving 17 bases between. Germline lookup yields CDR1 PRHDT and CDR2 FYEKMQ (reference sequence). This CDR3 reads CASSLSLAGSLDTQYF. CDR3 DNA: TGTGCCAGCAGCTTATCCCTGGCGGGTTCCTTAGATACGCAGTATTTT.

The chain employs TRBV27 and TRBJ1-2; D is possibly TRBD1 (6 bases). V lost 4 bases and J 8 bases, leaving 23 bases between the germline ends. The CDR3 is 16 amino acids. Per the germline V gene, CDR1 is MNHEY and CDR2 is SMNVEV (reference sequence). Here the CDR3 DNA reads TGTGCCAGCAGTTCCCTCCCTGTAAGGGGAAGGGGGGGCTACACCTTC. It translates to CASSSLPVRGRGGYTF.

This chain connects TRBV28 to TRBJ1-2, with 8 positions matching TRBD1. V lost 1 base, J lost 8 bases, and 9 bases stayed unmatched. Per germline, CDR1 MDHEN and CDR2 SYDVKM. CDR3 length: 15 residues. Written as DNA, the CDR3 is TGTGCCAGCAGTTTATTGGGACAGGCCCCGTGGGGCTACACCTTC. Its translation is CASSLLGQAPWGYTF.

The genes are TRBV11-3 and TRBJ2-2; 8 bases map to TRBD2. With V trimmed by 1 base and J by 4 bases, 8 bases remained unmatched. CDR3 length: 17 amino acids. Germline CDR1 and CDR2: SGHNT and YENEEA. The CDR3 DNA sequence: TGTGCCAGCAGCTTAGTACCCTCGGGGGGGCCCACCGGGGAGCTGTTTTTT. Its protein is CASSLVPSGGPTGELFF.

This clone occurred a few times. This chain links TRBV5-1 with TRBJ2-7; 9 bases fit TRBD1. The trim removed 2 bases at V and 1 base at J, leaving 7 bases unmatched. The CDR3 has 16 residues. CDR1 and CDR2 from the germline V gene are SGHRS and YFSETQ. CDR3 sequence reads: CASSLTGGVRSYEQYF. The CDR3 nucleotides read TGCGCCAGCAGCTTAACAGGGGGCGTTAGGTCCTACGAGCAGTACTTC.

The rearrangement joins TRBV20-1 to TRBJ2-5, with 8 bases fitting TRBD2. The CDR3 sequence is 10 residues long. Trimming took 5 bases from V and 11 from J; bases not matched to a gene: 4. CDR1 is DFQATT and CDR2 is SNEGSKA in the germline V gene (reference sequence). This CDR3 reads CSAVGLAQYF. The CDR3 DNA follows: TGCAGTGCTGTCGGACTAGCTCAGTACTTC.

This clone has just one count. The rearrangement joins TRBV7-2 to TRBJ1-4; tentative D call: TRBD1 (5 bases). Trimming cost V 1 base and J 8 bases, with 11 bases left between them. Germline values: CDR1 SGHTA, CDR2 FQGNSA. CDR3 length equals 14 residues. The DNA of the CDR3 is TGTGCCAGCAGCTTAGACGGATCAGGGGAAAAACTGTTTTTT. It translates to CASSLDGSGEKLFF.

The V gene is TRBV27, the J gene TRBJ2-1; 8 bases line up with TRBD2. The V segment lost 7 bases and the J segment 0 bases; nucleotides outside the gene matches: 5. Germline assignment: CDR1 MNHEY and CDR2 SMNVEV (reference sequence). CDR3 length: 15 amino acids. The CDR3 is CASTSGGSSYNEQFF. The CDR3 DNA reads as TGTGCCAGCACCTCGGGGGGGAGCTCCTACAATGAGCAGTTCTTC.

This rearrangement joins TRBV4-3 to TRBJ2-6; D ambiguous. The ends were cut back, 0 bases at V and 6 bases at J, with 15 bases in the middle. Germline CDR1 LGHNA, CDR2 YSLEER. CDR3 length: 17 amino acids. This CDR3 is CASSQEGSRSLANVLTF. Here the CDR3 DNA reads TGCGCCAGCAGCCAAGAGGGCAGCAGGTCTCTGGCCAACGTCCTGACTTTC.

The chain recombines TRBV7-3 with TRBJ2-2; 8 nucleotides align to TRBD2. Germline V gene lookup returns CDR1 SGHTA and CDR2 FQGTGA. Losses at the gene ends were 5 bases for V and 0 bases for J; bases not matched to a gene: 2. The CDR3 sequence is 15 residues long. The CDR3 DNA follows: TGTGCCAGCAGCCTTAGCGGGGCGAACACCGGGGAGCTGTTTTTT. Protein sequence: CASSLSGANTGELFF.

This clone has a single count. V usage is TRBV7-9 and J usage is TRBJ2-2; D not certain. Trimming took off 5 bases at V and 5 bases at J, with 12 bases between the two ends. The CDR3 is made up of 14 amino acids. Germline V gene data show CDR1 as SEHNR and CDR2 as FQNEAQ (reference sequence). The CDR3 loop reads CASSTQHGTGELFF. CDR3 nucleotides: TGTGCCAGCAGCACCCAACACGGGACCGGGGAGCTGTTTTTT.

Here the CDR3 reads CASSRDREYEQYF. CDR3 nucleotides: TGTGCCAGCAGCCGGGACAGGGAGTACGAGCAGTACTTC. V usage is TRBV6-5 and J usage is TRBJ2-7; TRBD1 aligns across 9 bases. The V gene end was trimmed by 6 bases and the J gene end by 4 bases; junction bases not matched to a gene: 4. The CDR3 spans 13 residues. Germline lookup yields CDR1 MNHEY and CDR2 SVGAGI.

The chain has TRBV19 and TRBJ2-3; tentatively, D is TRBD1 (6 bases). The CDR3 is made up of 14 amino acids. Trimming took 3 bases from V and 3 from J, leaving 10 bases between them. CDR1 and CDR2 (germline): LNHDA, SQIVND (reference sequence). DNA of the CDR3: TGTGCCAGTAGTATTCGGACAGCGACAGATACGCAGTATTTT. This gives the protein CASSIRTATDTQYF.